Sequencing of this T cell receptor beta chain was carried out in a study of blood T cell repertoires in COVID-19. Looking at the study overall: Spain, Italy and the United States supplied samples that represented acute and convalescent COVID-19. T cells, B-cell-depleted T cells, or PBMCs provided the cDNA or gDNA that served as material.

Looked up from germline, CDR1 is MNHNY and CDR2 is SVGAGI (reference sequence). The CDR3 extends over 11 amino acids. Trimming removed 2 bases at V and 6 bases at J, with 4 bases between. Study processing details: Amplifying reference gene primers gave estimates of nucleated cell counts. Here immunoSEQ multiplex PCR was the method, and the copy in TCRdb shows in-frame clones only, minus some. Clonal size and the V and J genes are those of that table, whereas D and trimming came from the DNA. The table records around 190,000 clones, 80% to 90% of them present only once. This sequence joins TRBV6-6 and TRBJ1-1, with D hard to call. The receptor was derived from a woman at least 80 years old with acute or convalescent COVID-19. Input material: peripheral blood. In DNA, the CDR3 is TGTGCCAGCAGTTACGGCTCTGAAGCTTTCTTT. Its protein product is CASSYGSEAFF.